These T cell receptor beta chains were read from a single sample in a study of neoadjuvant nivolumab and ipilimumab in lung cancer. Generated by immunoSEQ multiplex PCR, the TCRdb table keeps only in-frame clones and is missing some. The sample lists 40,000 to 55,000 clones, around 89% occurring once. Here the sequenced sample was blood, taken before neoadjuvant nivolumab, alone or with ipilimumab. Source of these receptors: an adult with non-small cell lung cancer. Some clones in this sample may be carry-over from other donors' samples. Each CDR3 is given with its conserved first and last residue. Fields, in order: CDR3 protein, CDR3 DNA, V gene, J gene, D gene, clone size. D genes are given only for firm matches. Expanded clones are given a class, and other clones once, few, many or no size at all.

CASSDSRRAYGYTF,TGTGCCAGCAGTGATTCTCGAAGGGCCTATGGCTACACCTTC,TRBV6-1,TRBJ1-2,NA,NA
CASNRRGLSTDTQYF,TGTGCCAGCAACAGGAGGGGGCTTAGCACAGATACGCAGTATTTT,TRBV6-6,TRBJ2-3,NA,NA
CASSLEVLLAEQYF,TGCGCCAGCAGCTTGGAGGTCCTACTAGCAGAGCAGTACTTC,TRBV5-1,TRBJ2-7,NA,NA
CATGSSWVVEQFF,TGTGCCACCGGCTCTAGCTGGGTCGTTGAGCAGTTCTTC,TRBV7-2,TRBJ2-1,NA,NA
CASSEGNQPQHF,TGCGCCAGCAGTGAAGGTAATCAGCCCCAGCATTTT,TRBV10-1,TRBJ1-5,NA,NA
CASSPERTGAYNEQFF,TGTGCCAGCTCACCAGAGAGAACAGGGGCCTACAATGAGCAGTTCTTC,TRBV18,TRBJ2-1,TRBD1,NA
CASSFATSGTDTQYF,TGTGCCAGCAGCTTCGCGACTAGCGGTACAGATACGCAGTATTTT,TRBV7-9,TRBJ2-3,TRBD2,NA
CASSAALGFYEQYF,TGTGCCAGCAGTGCAGCCTTGGGGTTCTACGAGCAGTACTTC,TRBV6-1,TRBJ2-7,NA,NA
CASSPAGTGLGEQYF,TGTGCCAGCTCACCCGCCGGGACAGGTCTTGGGGAGCAGTACTTC,TRBV18,TRBJ2-7,TRBD1,few
CATSRDLASGADTQYF,TGTGCCACCAGCAGAGATCTGGCTAGCGGGGCGGATACGCAGTATTTT,TRBV15,TRBJ2-3,TRBD2,once
CASSVGGTGAATGELFF,TGTGCCAGCAGCGTAGGTGGGACAGGGGCTGCCACCGGGGAGCTGTTTTTT,TRBV9,TRBJ2-2,TRBD1,NA
CATSSPQGLGYGYTF,TGTGCCACCAGCAGTCCCCAGGGGTTGGGCTATGGCTACACCTTC,TRBV15,TRBJ1-2,NA,NA
CAWSGGTMADTQYF,TGTGCCTGGAGCGGTGGGACAATGGCAGATACGCAGTATTTT,TRBV30,TRBJ2-3,NA,NA
CASSLSGTGGWNTEAFF,TGCGCCAGCAGCTTATCCGGGACAGGGGGTTGGAACACTGAAGCTTTCTTT,TRBV5-1,TRBJ1-1,TRBD1,once
CASSPPGDSNQPQHF,TGTGCCAGCTCACCACCGGGGGATAGCAATCAGCCCCAGCATTTT,TRBV18,TRBJ1-5,NA,NA
CAWTGTGGTEAFF,TGTGCCTGGACCGGGACAGGGGGCACTGAAGCTTTCTTT,TRBV30,TRBJ1-1,TRBD1,NA
CASSSGSNTGELFF,TGCGCCAGCAGCAGCGGGAGTAACACCGGGGAGCTGTTTTTT,TRBV5-1,TRBJ2-2,TRBD2,NA
CASSLGTGGEKLFF,TGTGCCAGCAGCTTAGGGACAGGGGGTGAAAAACTGTTTTTT,TRBV5-5,TRBJ1-4,TRBD1,few
CASSLGTAKTNTGELFF,TGTGCCAGCAGCTTGGGGACAGCCAAAACTAACACCGGGGAGCTGTTTTTT,TRBV5-5,TRBJ2-2,NA,NA
CASAGKRLDSYEQYF,TGTGCCAGCGCAGGGAAGCGGTTAGACTCCTACGAGCAGTACTTC,TRBV21-1,TRBJ2-7,NA,NA
CASGDGYNEQFF,TGTGCTAGTGGGGACGGCTACAATGAGCAGTTCTTC,TRBV12-5,TRBJ2-1,NA,once